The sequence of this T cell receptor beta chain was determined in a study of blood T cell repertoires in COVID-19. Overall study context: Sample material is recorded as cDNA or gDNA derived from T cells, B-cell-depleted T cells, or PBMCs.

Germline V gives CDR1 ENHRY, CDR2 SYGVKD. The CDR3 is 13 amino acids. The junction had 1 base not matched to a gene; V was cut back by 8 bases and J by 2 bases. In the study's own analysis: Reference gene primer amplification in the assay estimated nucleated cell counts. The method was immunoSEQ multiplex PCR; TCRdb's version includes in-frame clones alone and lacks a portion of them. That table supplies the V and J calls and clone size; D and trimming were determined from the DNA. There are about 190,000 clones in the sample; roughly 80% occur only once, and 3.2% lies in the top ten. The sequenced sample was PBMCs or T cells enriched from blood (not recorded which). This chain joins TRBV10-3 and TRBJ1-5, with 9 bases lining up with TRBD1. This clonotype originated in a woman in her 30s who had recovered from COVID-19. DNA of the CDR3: TGTGCCATCGACAGGGGGGGCAATCAGCCCCAGCATTTT. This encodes CAIDRGGNQPQHF.